Listed below are T cell receptor beta chains from one sample, sequenced in a study of shared clonotypes between healthy human individuals. The method was immunoSEQ multiplex PCR; TCRdb's version includes in-frame clones alone and lacks a portion of them. The sample lists nearly 750,000 clones; around 70% were seen once. The sample comprised memory CD4+ T cells sorted from blood. The receptors stem from a woman under 40 in good health. The CDR3 runs from the conserved cysteine through the conserved F or W. Each record gives: D gene, clone size, J gene, V gene, CDR3 protein, CDR3 DNA. D genes are given only for firm matches. Size is stated for part of the rows, as once, few or many counts, or as a class when the clone is expanded.

TRBD2 | NA | TRBJ2-3 | TRBV18 | CASSGTAGGPVDTQYF | TGTGCCAGCTCAGGTACAGCGGGAGGGCCAGTAGATACGCAGTATTTT
NA | NA | TRBJ1-4 | TRBV2 | CASGVGALNEKLFF | TGTGCCAGCGGGGTCGGGGCCCTAAATGAAAAACTGTTTTTT
NA | few | TRBJ2-7 | TRBV6-5 | CASSYAAGAHEQYF | TGTGCCAGCAGTTATGCGGCAGGGGCCCACGAGCAGTACTTC
NA | NA | TRBJ1-3 | TRBV5-1 | CASSPSPLESSGNTIYF | TGCGCCAGCAGCCCTTCACCGCTGGAAAGCTCTGGAAACACCATATATTTT
TRBD1 | few | TRBJ2-5 | TRBV12-5 | CASGTGQGIETQYF | TGTGCTAGTGGTACGGGACAGGGGATAGAGACCCAGTACTTC
NA | NA | TRBJ2-2 | TRBV5-1 | CASSPGEGWELFF | TGCGCCAGCAGCCCGGGTGAGGGCTGGGAGCTGTTTTTT
NA | NA | TRBJ2-7 | TRBV14 | CASSQDRTTYEQYF | TGTGCCAGCAGCCAAGACCGGACAACCTACGAGCAGTACTTC
NA | NA | TRBJ2-7 | TRBV7-9 | CASSLEGSPLYEQYF | TGTGCCAGCAGCTTAGAGGGGTCCCCACTTTACGAGCAGTACTTC
NA | NA | TRBJ1-4 | TRBV4-2 | CASSLNPDRDNEKLFF | TGTGCCAGCAGCCTCAACCCGGACAGAGATAATGAAAAACTGTTTTTT
NA | NA | TRBJ2-7 | TRBV29-1 | CSQCNILASYEQYF | TGCAGCCAGTGTAATATACTAGCCTCCTACGAGCAGTACTTC
NA | NA | TRBJ1-1 | TRBV7-7 | CASSLGGVGTEAFF | TGTGCCAGCAGCTTAGGGGGGGTAGGCACTGAAGCTTTCTTT
NA | few | TRBJ2-4 | TRBV5-1 | CASSLGSGAGNIQYF | TGCGCCAGCAGCTTGGGTTCTGGCGCCGGAAACATTCAGTACTTC
TRBD1 | NA | TRBJ2-3 | TRBV6-6 | CASSYGDRADTQYF | TGTGCCAGCAGTTACGGCGACAGGGCAGATACGCAGTATTTT
NA | NA | TRBJ1-6 | TRBV4-2 | CASSLAQGSRSPLHF | TGTGCCAGCAGCCTCGCGCAGGGTAGCCGTTCACCCCTCCACTTT
NA | NA | TRBJ2-1 | TRBV29-1 | CSVAKLPYNEQFF | TGCAGCGTTGCGAAACTACCCTACAATGAGCAGTTCTTC
NA | NA | TRBJ2-5 | TRBV5-1 | CASSHGQTAQYF | TGCGCCAGCAGCCACGGACAGACGGCCCAGTACTTC
TRBD1 | NA | TRBJ1-1 | TRBV7-9 | CASTPGTGRFGGTEAFF | TGTGCCAGCACCCCCGGGACAGGGAGATTTGGGGGCACTGAAGCTTTCTTT
NA | NA | TRBJ2-3 | TRBV5-1 | CASSLGSPLGATDTQYF | TGCGCCAGCAGCTTAGGTAGCCCGTTGGGGGCAACAGATACGCAGTATTTT
NA | few | TRBJ1-2 | TRBV6-5 | CASRNMVANYGYTF | TGTGCCAGCCGCAACATGGTGGCTAACTATGGCTACACCTTC
TRBD2 | NA | TRBJ2-5 | TRBV18 | CASSPSGSGLGETQYF | TGTGCCAGCTCACCCAGCGGGAGCGGATTAGGAGAGACCCAGTACTTC
NA | NA | TRBJ2-7 | TRBV5-4 | CASSLEEGPSYEQYF | TGTGCCAGCAGCTTAGAGGAGGGGCCCTCCTACGAGCAGTACTTC
TRBD2 | once | TRBJ2-7 | TRBV23-1 | CATSGGAFSYEQYF | TGCGCGACCTCGGGGGGGGCTTTCTCCTACGAGCAGTACTTC
TRBD2 | once | TRBJ2-1 | TRBV19 | CASPRLAGGQANNEQFF | TGTGCCAGTCCAAGACTAGCGGGAGGACAAGCAAACAATGAGCAGTTCTTC
NA | NA | TRBJ2-1 | TRBV23-1 | CASSQSVRENEQFF | TGCGCCAGCAGTCAAAGCGTACGGGAAAATGAGCAGTTCTTC
NA | NA | TRBJ2-7 | TRBV6-5 | CASSYSPTDGSYEQYF | TGTGCCAGCAGTTACTCCCCTACGGACGGATCCTACGAGCAGTACTTC
NA | NA | TRBJ1-1 | TRBV6-1 | CAGTVGNTEAFF | TGTGCCGGAACGGTGGGGAACACTGAAGCTTTCTTT
NA | NA | TRBJ1-4 | TRBV9 | CASSLGASRANEKLFF | TGTGCCAGCAGTCTCGGAGCGAGTCGGGCTAATGAAAAACTGTTTTTT
TRBD2 | NA | TRBJ2-5 | TRBV18 | CASSPLAGGGQETQYF | TGTGCCAGCTCACCGCTAGCGGGAGGGGGCCAAGAGACCCAGTACTTC
NA | NA | TRBJ2-5 | TRBV18 | CASSPPVEETQYF | TGTGCCAGCTCACCACCGGTGGAAGAGACCCAGTACTTC
NA | NA | TRBJ1-3 | TRBV5-1 | CASSPNDVRSGNTIYF | TGCGCCAGCAGCCCAAACGACGTGCGCTCTGGAAACACCATATATTTT
TRBD1 | NA | TRBJ1-4 | TRBV7-8 | CASSRNRGSNEKLFF | TGTGCCAGCAGCCGAAACAGGGGAAGTAATGAAAAACTGTTTTTT
TRBD2 | NA | TRBJ2-5 | TRBV7-9 | CASSLFGGSLFSQETQYF | TGTGCCAGCAGCTTATTTGGCGGGAGCCTCTTTTCTCAAGAGACCCAGTACTTC